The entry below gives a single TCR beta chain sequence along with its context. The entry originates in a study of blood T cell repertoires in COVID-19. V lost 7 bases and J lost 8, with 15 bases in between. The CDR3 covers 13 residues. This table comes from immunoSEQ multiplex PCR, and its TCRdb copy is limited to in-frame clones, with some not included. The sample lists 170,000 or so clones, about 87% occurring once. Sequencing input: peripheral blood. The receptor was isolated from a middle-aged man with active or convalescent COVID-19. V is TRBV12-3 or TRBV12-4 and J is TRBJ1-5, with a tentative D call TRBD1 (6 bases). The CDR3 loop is CASTNRVGEPQHF. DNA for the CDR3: TGTGCCAGCACCAACAGGGTTGGGGAGCCCCAGCATTTT.